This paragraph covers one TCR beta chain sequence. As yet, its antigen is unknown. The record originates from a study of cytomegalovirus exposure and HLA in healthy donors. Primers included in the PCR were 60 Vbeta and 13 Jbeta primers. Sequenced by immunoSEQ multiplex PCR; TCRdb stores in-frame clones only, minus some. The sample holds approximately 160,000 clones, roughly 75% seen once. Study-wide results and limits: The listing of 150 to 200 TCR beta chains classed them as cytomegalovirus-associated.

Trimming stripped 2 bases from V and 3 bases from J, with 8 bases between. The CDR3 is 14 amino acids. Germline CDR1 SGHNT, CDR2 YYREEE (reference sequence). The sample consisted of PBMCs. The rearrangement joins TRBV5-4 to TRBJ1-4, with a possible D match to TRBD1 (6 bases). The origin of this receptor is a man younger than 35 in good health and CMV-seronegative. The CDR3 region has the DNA TGTGCCAGCAGCTTTACAGGGTCTAATGAAAAACTGTTTTTT. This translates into CASSFTGSNEKLFF.